Below, one T cell receptor beta chain is given with its context. Its antigen is currently not known. Base qualities are not recorded, but no much larger clone differs from it by a single base. Receptor libraries were prepared by the immunoSEQ multiplex PCR assay. TCRdb took over this immuneACCESS table, retaining in-frame rearrangements with V and J assigned. Such tables are incomplete; in checked studies, under half of the missing clones stem from an unresolved V gene, and the remainder is unexplained. The sample contains about 150,000 clones, 94% of them found a single time. The biggest ten clones account for approximately 6% of the sample. The data are from a study of control samples from healthy donors and cancer patients (dated by TCRdb to the early 2020s). CDR1 and CDR2, looked up from the germline V gene, are SNHLY and FYNNEI. The V end loses 6 bases and the J end loses 3 bases, and a stretch of 14 bases separates them. The cysteine opens and the phenylalanine closes a CDR3 of 14 amino acids. Just CDR3 DNA is preserved here, 42 bases in frame from base 1.

The sample comprised blood. The receptor was derived from a middle-aged man in good health. In this chain, TRBV2 is recombined with TRBJ1-1; a tentative D call is TRBD1 (5 bases match). In nucleotides, the sequence is TGTGCCAGCAGGGGGCTAGTGGGGGACACTGAAGCTTTCTTT. Its translation reads: CASRGLVGDTEAFF. The reference TRBV2 and TRBJ1-1 proteins fill in what lies around the CDR3, so the full variable domain reads EPEVTQTPSHQVTQMGQEVILRCVPISNHLYFYWYRQILGQKVEFLVSFYNNEISEKSEIFDDQFSVERPDGSNFTLKIRSTKLEDSAMYFCASRGLVGDTEAFFGQGTRLTVV.